This record concerns one T cell receptor (beta chain) sequence. Only a few counts were recorded for this clone. Its antigen has not been determined. There are no base qualities to consult, and no much larger clone falls within one base. The source of the sample is a study of beta chain features in type 1 diabetes (dated by TCRdb to the late 2010s). As for the study more broadly: Patients and healthy donors did not differ in mean age, gender distribution, total cell number or subset yield. Regulatory and stem cell-like memory subsets were obtained from only 8 patients and about 8 healthy donors, while naive and central memory subsets were obtained from all 30 or so donors. A total of 90 million to 130 million sorted cells were examined across all samples, and a strong correlation was observed between cell number per subset and RNA yield. The study compared TCRB repertoires of sorted circulating CD4+ T cell subsets between recently diagnosed type 1 diabetes patients and matched healthy donors.

Paper-wide results and their limitations: Naive, central memory and regulatory TCRB repertoires appeared to be more alike among patients than among healthy donors. A moderate but significant shortening of TCRB CDR3 length was observed in type 1 diabetes patients in all four CD4+ subsets. Because cDNA was sequenced instead of genomic DNA, highly expressing activated cells could be over-represented, though the groups showed no difference in activation or CD3 levels. Shorter templates might be favored by PCR, yet because patient and control samples were amplified and corrected together, any such skew would affect both groups equally. At VDJ recombination sites, patients with type 1 diabetes made fewer insertions and deleted more nucleotides, a pattern implying thymic rearrangement abnormalities. Because small numbers of individuals were included in the HLA sub-analyses, any influence of HLA type on TCRB rearrangement was left unresolved.

The entire isolated RNA was reverse transcribed using the High Capacity cDNA Reverse Transcription Kit, and thus expressed TCRB transcripts were sequenced. Deep immunoSEQ sequencing was applied to naive, central memory and regulatory T cell samples, giving an average of roughly 3.5 million total reads per sample. After sorted cells were lysed in RLT buffer, RNA was extracted with DNase-treated RNeasy Micro or Mini kits, with the choice depending on cell number. Each cell subset was processed separately to prevent cross-contamination, with patient and healthy donor samples processed together. The immunoSEQ multiplex PCR was used to amplify TCRB sequences from cDNA, yielding 87-bp fragments that span the CDR3 region. The amplicons were sequenced using the Illumina HiSeq platform. In the paper's pipeline: Synthetic template baselines were used to correct PCR bias computationally, reads within Hamming distance 2 were collapsed together, and singletons that could not be merged were discarded. Reads were aligned against IMGT to assign V, D and J genes, CDR3 length and insertions or deletions at six rearrangement sites. Clonotype counts were normalized to sorted cell number within each subset before computing true diversity and Gini coefficients with the tcR R package. The overlap coefficient, calculated on TCRB nucleotide sequences, was used to measure repertoire sharing. As a proxy for the pre-selection repertoire, out-of-frame TCRB sequences from naive cells were analyzed. In TCRdb, the immuneACCESS table is reduced to in-frame sequences with V and J assigned. These tables do not hold every clone; where another copy was compared, an unresolved V gene accounts for under half, and the others remain unexplained. V and J calls and clone size are as listed in that table; D and trimming were resolved from the DNA. The sample contains 900,000 or so clones, roughly 17% of them found a single time. The ten largest clones capture around 0.02% of the sample.

V loses 7 bases, J loses 4 bases, and the germline ends lie 11 bases apart. The CDR3 runs 13 residues from the cysteine to the phenylalanine. Kept here is only the CDR3 DNA, which spans 39 bases and is read in frame from base 1. CDR1 and CDR2 (SNHLY, FYNNEI) derive from the germline V gene. A single peripheral blood draw of approximately 100 mL on average was collected from each donor into heparinised tubes. Naive, central memory, regulatory and stem cell-like memory CD4+ T cells were sorted on a BD FACSAria II using a panel including CD45RO, CCR7, CD25, CD127, CD95 and CD27. All sorted populations exceeded 95% purity. PBMCs were isolated immediately by Lymphoprep density gradient centrifugation and stained directly without culture. Samples were stained and sorted in pairs, with one healthy donor and one patient per experiment, so that batch effects were minimized.

Sequencing was done on a sample of naive CD4+ T cells from blood. The cell subset or site label on this specimen signifies: true naive CD4+ T cells. The sequence is built from TRBV2 and TRBJ2-1; TRBD1 might be the D gene, on 6 matching bases. The clonotype was recovered from a woman in her late teens or twenties in good health. The CDR3 region has the sequence CASNAQGYNEQFF. The nucleotides read TGTGCCAGCAACGCGCAGGGGTACAATGAGCAGTTCTTC.